This TCR beta chain was retrieved from a study of beta chain features in type 1 diabetes. On the study more broadly: Fewer than 140,000,000 sorted cells were examined across all samples. Regarding the study as a whole: TCRB CDR3s were moderately but significantly shorter in Type 1 diabetes patients in all four CD4+ subsets. Patients' naive, central memory and regulatory TCRB repertoires appeared more alike than those of healthy donors.

The sequenced template was cDNA made from the entire isolated RNA. Mean read depth for naive, central memory and regulatory T cell samples was approximately 3.57 million reads. Generated by immunoSEQ multiplex PCR, the TCRdb table keeps only in-frame clones and is missing some. The sample holds 680,000 or so clones; around an eighth are singletons and the top ten take about 0.02%. In all sorted populations, purity surpassed 95%. V lost 4 bases and J 4 bases, leaving 6 bases between the germline ends. The CDR3 consists of 11 residues. Germline-derived CDR1 and CDR2 are SGHDT and YYEEEE. Comments on this clone: Its specificity is unknown.

Sequencing input: naive CD4+ T cells from blood. This receptor was taken from a man between 18 and 29 years old with type 1 diabetes. This rearrangement joins TRBV5-6 to TRBJ2-7; D is ambiguous. CDR3 nucleotides: TGTGCCAGCAGCGGAAGTTACGAGCAGTACTTC. Amino acids: CASSGSYEQYF.